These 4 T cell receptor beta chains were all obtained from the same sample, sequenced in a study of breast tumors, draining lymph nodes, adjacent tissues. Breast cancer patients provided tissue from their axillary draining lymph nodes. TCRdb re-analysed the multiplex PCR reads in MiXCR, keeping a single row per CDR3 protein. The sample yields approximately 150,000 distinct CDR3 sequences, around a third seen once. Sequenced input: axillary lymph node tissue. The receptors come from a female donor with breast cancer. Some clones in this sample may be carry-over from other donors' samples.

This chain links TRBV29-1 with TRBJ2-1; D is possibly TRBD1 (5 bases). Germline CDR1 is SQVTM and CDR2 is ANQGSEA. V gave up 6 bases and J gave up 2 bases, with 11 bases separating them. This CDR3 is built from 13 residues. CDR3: CSVLTVTYNEQFF. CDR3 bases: TGCAGCGTGCTGACAGTAACCTACAATGAGCAGTTCTTC.

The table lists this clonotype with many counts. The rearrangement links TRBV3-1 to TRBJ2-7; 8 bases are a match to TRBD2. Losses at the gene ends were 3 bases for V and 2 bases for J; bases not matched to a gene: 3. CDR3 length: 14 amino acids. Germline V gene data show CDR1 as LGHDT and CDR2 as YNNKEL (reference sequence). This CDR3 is CASSQGGGTYEQYF. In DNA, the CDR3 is TGTGCCAGCAGCCAGGGCGGGGGGACCTACGAGCAGTACTTC.

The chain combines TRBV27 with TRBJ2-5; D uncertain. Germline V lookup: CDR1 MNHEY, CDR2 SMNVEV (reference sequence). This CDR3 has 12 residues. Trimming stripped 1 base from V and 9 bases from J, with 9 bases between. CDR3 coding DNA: TGTGCCAGCAGTTTATGGGGTCAGCCCCAGTACTTC. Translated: CASSLWGQPQYF.

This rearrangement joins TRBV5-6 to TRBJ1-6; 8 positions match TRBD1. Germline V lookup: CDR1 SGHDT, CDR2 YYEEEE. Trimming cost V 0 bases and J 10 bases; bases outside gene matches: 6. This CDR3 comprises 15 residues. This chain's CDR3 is CASSLVETGVSPLHF. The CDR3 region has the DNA TGTGCCAGCAGCTTGGTGGAGACAGGGGTGTCACCCCTCCACTTT.